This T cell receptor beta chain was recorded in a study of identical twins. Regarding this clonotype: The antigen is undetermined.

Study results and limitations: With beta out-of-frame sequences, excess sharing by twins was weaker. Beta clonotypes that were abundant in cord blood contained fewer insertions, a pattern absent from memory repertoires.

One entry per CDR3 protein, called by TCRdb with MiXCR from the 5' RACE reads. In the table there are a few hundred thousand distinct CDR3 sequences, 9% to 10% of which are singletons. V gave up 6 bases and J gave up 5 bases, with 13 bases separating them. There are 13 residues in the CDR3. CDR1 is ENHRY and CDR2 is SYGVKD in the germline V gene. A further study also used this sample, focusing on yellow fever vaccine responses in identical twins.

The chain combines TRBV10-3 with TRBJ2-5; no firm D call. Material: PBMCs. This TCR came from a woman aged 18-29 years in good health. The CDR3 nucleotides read TGTGCCATCAGCCCCGGAGCCGCGGAGACCCAGTACTTC. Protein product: CAISPGAAETQYF.